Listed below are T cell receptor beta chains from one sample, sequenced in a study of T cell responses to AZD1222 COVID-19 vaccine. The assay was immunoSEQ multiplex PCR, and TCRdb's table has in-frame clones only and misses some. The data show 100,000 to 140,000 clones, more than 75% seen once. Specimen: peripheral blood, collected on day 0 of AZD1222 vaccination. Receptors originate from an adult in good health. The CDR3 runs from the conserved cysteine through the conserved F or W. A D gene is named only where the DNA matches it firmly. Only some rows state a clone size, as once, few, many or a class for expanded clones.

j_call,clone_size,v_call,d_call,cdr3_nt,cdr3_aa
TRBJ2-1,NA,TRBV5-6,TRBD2,TGTGCCAGCAGCTTGGAGGTTAGCGGGGGGGCATACAATGAGCAGTTCTTC,CASSLEVSGGAYNEQFF
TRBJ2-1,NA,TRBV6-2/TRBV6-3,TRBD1,TGTGCCAGCAGTTCGGACAGGATTTACAATGAGCAGTTCTTC,CASSSDRIYNEQFF
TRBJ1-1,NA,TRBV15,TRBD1,TGTGCCACCAGCAGAGGGCCCCCCCCTCGACAGGGAACTGAAGCTTTCTTT,CATSRGPPPRQGTEAFF
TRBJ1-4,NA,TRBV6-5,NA,TGTGCCAGTCAGGATGAAAAACTGTTTTTT,CASQDEKLFF
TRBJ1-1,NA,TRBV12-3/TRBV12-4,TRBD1,TGTGCCAGCAGCAAGAGACAGGGTAGTGAAGCTTTCTTT,CASSKRQGSEAFF
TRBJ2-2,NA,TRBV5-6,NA,TGTGCCAGCAGCTTGCCGTCTGGGAACACCGGGGAGCTGTTTTTT,CASSLPSGNTGELFF
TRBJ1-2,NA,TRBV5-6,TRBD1,TGTGCCAGCAGCCCCCGGGGAAAGGGGGCGCTAGGCTACACCTTC,CASSPRGKGALGYTF
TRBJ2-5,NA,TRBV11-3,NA,TGTGCCAGCAGGGGGCGGGGAGAGACCCAGTACTTC,CASRGRGETQYF
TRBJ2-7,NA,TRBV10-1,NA,TGCGCCAGCAGGAAGCAGGGAGTATCTTGGGAGCAGTACTTC,CASRKQGVSWEQYF
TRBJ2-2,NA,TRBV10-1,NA,TGCGCCAGCAGTGAGTCGGGACCCCAAGGGACCGGGGAGCTGTTTTTT,CASSESGPQGTGELFF
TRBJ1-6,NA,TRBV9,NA,TGTGCCAGCAGCCCGCTCGAGGGGGGGAATTCACCCCTCCACTTT,CASSPLEGGNSPLHF
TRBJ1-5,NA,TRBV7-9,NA,TGTGCCAGCAGCCTAGACATGAGCAATCAGCCCCAGCATTTT,CASSLDMSNQPQHF
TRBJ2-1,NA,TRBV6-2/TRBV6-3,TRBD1,TGTGCCAGCAGTTTTACAGGGGGGTTAAGGGGTGAGCAGTTCTTC,CASSFTGGLRGEQFF
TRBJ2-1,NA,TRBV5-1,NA,TGCGCCAGCAGCTTGGTAGGGTTAAGTACGCAGTTCTTC,CASSLVGLSTQFF
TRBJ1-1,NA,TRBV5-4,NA,TGTGCCAGCAGCTTGGACTCGGGGGCTAACACTGAAGCTTTCTTT,CASSLDSGANTEAFF
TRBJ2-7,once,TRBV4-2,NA,TGTGCCAGCAGCCAAGAGATCCAGTCCGAGCAGTACTTC,CASSQEIQSEQYF
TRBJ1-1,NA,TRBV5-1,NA,TGCGCCAGCAGCTTGGTGGGCAGGTCCGAAGCTTTCTTT,CASSLVGRSEAFF
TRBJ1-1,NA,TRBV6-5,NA,TGTGCCAGCAGTCGGGGGGTCACTGAAGCTTTCTTT,CASSRGVTEAFF
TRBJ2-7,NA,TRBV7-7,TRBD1,TGTGCCAGCAGCCTAAGGGGGGACAGGGACTACGAGCAGTACTTC,CASSLRGDRDYEQYF
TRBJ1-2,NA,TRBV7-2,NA,TGTGCCAGCAGCTCTGACTCGGGCTCGTCGGGCTACACCTTC,CASSSDSGSSGYTF
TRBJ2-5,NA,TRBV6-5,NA,TGTGCCAGCAGTTACGGGCGGGGTCCCCAAGAGACCCAGTACTTC,CASSYGRGPQETQYF
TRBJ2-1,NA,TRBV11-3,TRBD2,TGTGCCAGCAGCCAATATAGCGGGGGCGGGCACAATGAGCAGTTCTTC,CASSQYSGGGHNEQFF
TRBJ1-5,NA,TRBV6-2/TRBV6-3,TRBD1,TGTGCCAGCAGTCTCTCCGGGACAGGTTATCAGCCCCAGCATTTT,CASSLSGTGYQPQHF
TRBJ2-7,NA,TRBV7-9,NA,TGTGCCAGCAGCCTACACCTCTACGAGCAGTACTTC,CASSLHLYEQYF
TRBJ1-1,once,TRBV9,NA,TGTGCCAGCAGCGTAGTCGACAAGGGGACTGAAGCTTTCTTT,CASSVVDKGTEAFF
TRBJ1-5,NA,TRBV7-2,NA,TGTGCCAGCAGCTTAGTTAATCAGCCCCAGCATTTT,CASSLVNQPQHF
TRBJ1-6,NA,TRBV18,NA,TGTGCCAGCTCACCGACTGCTTCACCCCTCCACTTT,CASSPTASPLHF
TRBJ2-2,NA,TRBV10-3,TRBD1,TGTGCCATCAGGAGGGAGACAGGGGGAAACACCGGGGAGCTGTTTTTT,CAIRRETGGNTGELFF
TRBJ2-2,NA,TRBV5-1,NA,TGCGCCAGCAGAAAGCGGGACATTATCACCGGGGAGCTGTTTTTT,CASRKRDIITGELFF
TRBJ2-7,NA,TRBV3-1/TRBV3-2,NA,TGTGCCAGCAGCCCCCGACTGGGGACCGCCAGCGAGCAGTACTTC,CASSPRLGTASEQYF
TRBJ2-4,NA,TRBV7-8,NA,TGTGCCAGCAGCTCCTCTCGGGTTCGGGTACAACTAGCCAAAAACATTCAGTACTTC,CASSSSRVRVQLAKNIQYF
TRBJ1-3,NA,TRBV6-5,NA,TGTGCCAGCAAAAAGATTAGGGGAGCTGGAAACACCATATATTTT,CASKKIRGAGNTIYF
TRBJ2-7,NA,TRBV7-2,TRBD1,TGTGCCAGCAGCTTAGCGAGGGTGGGACAGGGGTACGAGCAGTACTTC,CASSLARVGQGYEQYF
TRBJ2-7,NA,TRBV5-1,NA,TGCGCCAGCAGCTTGGACAGTGTCAGGGGAGAGCAGTACTTC,CASSLDSVRGEQYF
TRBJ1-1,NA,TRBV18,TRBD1,TGTGCCAGCTCTCAAAATACCCCCAGGGGGATGAACACTGAAGCTTTCTTT,CASSQNTPRGMNTEAFF
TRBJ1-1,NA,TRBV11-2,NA,TGTGCCAGCAGCCCCGGGAGCAGTCAAAGTGAAGCTTTCTTT,CASSPGSSQSEAFF
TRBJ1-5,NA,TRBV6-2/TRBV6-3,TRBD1,TGTGCCAGCAGCCCCACCAGGGGGCTTCTTCAGCCCCAGCATTTT,CASSPTRGLLQPQHF
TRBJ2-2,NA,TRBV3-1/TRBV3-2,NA,TGTGCCAGCAGCCAAGAGTTGGACACCGGGGAGCTGTTTTTT,CASSQELDTGELFF
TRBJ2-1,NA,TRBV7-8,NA,TGTGCCAGCCGGCACAAGTCGAAGAATGAGCAGTTCTTC,CASRHKSKNEQFF
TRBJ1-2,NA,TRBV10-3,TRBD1,TGTGCCATCAGTTTCCGGACAGGGGACGGCTACACCTTC,CAISFRTGDGYTF
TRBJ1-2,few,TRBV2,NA,TGTGCCAGCAGCCCGGACGTCAACTATGGCTACACCTTC,CASSPDVNYGYTF
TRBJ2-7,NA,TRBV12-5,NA,TGTGCTAGTGGTTTGCCGACCGGTGCGGGCTACGAGCAGTACTTC,CASGLPTGAGYEQYF